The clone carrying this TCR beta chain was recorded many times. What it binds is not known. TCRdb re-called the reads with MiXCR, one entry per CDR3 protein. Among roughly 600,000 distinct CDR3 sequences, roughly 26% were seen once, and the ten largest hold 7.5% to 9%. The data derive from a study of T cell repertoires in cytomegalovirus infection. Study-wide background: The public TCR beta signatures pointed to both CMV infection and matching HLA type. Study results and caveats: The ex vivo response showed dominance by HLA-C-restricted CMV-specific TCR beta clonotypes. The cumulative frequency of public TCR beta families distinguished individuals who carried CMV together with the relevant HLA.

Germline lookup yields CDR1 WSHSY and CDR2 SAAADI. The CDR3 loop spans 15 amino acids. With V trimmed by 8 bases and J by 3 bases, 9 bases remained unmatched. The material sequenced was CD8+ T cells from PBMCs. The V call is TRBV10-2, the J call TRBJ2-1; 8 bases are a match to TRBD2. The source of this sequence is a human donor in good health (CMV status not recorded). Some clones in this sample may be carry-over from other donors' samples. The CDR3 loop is CASRPTSGYYNEQFF. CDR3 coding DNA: TGCGCCAGCCGCCCAACTAGCGGCTACTACAATGAGCAGTTCTTC.